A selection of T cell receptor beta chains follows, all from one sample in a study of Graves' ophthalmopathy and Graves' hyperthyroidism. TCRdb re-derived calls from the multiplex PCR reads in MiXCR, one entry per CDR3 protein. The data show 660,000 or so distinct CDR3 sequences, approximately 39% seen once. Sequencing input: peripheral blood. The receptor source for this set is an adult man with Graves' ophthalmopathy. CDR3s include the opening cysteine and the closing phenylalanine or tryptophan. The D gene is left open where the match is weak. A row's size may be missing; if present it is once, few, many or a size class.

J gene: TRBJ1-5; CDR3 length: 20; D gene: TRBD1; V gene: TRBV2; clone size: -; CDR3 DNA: TGTGCCAGCAGTTACTCGTTAGTGTCCGGCAGGGGGCTTGTCGATCAGCCCCAGCATTTT; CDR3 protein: CASSYSLVSGRGLVDQPQHF
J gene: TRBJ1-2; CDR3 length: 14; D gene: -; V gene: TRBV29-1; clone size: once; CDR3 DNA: TGCAGCGTTGAAAAGGGGGGCTTGGGCTATGGCTACACCTTC; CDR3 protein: CSVEKGGLGYGYTF
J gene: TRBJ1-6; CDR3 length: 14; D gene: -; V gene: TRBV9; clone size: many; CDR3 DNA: TGTGCCAGCAGCCCCCGGATGTATAATTCACCCCTCCACTTT; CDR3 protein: CASSPRMYNSPLHF
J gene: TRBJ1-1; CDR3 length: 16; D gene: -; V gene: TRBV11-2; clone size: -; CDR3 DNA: TGTGCCAGCAGCTCAAGTACAGAGACTCTTAACACTGAAGCTTTCTTT; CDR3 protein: CASSSSTETLNTEAFF
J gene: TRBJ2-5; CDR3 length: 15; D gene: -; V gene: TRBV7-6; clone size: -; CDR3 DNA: TGTGCCAGCAGCTTAGTGCAGGGGGGCTTGGAGACCCAGTACTTC; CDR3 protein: CASSLVQGGLETQYF
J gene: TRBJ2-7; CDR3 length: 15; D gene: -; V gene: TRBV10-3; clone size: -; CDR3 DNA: TGTGCCAGCGCGCCTCGCCGGGACCCATCCTACGAGCAGTACTTC; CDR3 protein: CASAPRRDPSYEQYF
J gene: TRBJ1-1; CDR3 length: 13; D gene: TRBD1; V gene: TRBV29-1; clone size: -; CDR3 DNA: TGCAGCGCCACAGGGGGCGGAAACACTGAAGCTTTCTTT; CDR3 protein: CSATGGGNTEAFF
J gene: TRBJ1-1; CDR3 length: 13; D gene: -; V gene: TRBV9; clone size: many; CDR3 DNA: TGTGCCAGCAGCTTATCAGGGTACACTGAAGCTTTCTTT; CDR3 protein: CASSLSGYTEAFF
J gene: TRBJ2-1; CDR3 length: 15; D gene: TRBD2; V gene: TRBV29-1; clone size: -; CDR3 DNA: TGCAGCGTAGGGACTAGCGGGAGCCCCTACAATGAGCAGTTCTTC; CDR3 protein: CSVGTSGSPYNEQFF
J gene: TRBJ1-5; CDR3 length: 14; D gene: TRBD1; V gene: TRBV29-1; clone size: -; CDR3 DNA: TGCAGCAGCTCGACAGGGGGCGCGGATCAGCCCCAGCATTTT; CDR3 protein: CSSSTGGADQPQHF
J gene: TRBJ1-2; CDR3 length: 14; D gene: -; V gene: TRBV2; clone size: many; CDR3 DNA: TGTGCCAGCAGTCCCCGACAGGACTTCTATGGCTACACCTTC; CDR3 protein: CASSPRQDFYGYTF
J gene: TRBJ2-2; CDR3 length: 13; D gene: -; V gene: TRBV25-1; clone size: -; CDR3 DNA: TGTGCCAGCAGCGCCACGGGCCCGGTGGAGCTGTTTTTT; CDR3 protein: CASSATGPVELFF
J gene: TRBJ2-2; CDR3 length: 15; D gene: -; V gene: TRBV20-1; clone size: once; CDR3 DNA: TGCAGTGCTGGAGGATTAGCGCGGGACACCGGGGAGCTGTTTTTT; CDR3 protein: CSAGGLARDTGELFF
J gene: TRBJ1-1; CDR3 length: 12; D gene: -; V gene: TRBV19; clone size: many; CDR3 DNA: TGTGCCAGTAGTATGAGGGTAGGTGAAGCTTTCTTT; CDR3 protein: CASSMRVGEAFF
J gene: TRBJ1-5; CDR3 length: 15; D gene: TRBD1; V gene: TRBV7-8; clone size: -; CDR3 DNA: TGTGCCAGCAGCTTTTCCGGGACAGGAGCCTACGAGCAGCATTTT; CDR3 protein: CASSFSGTGAYEQHF
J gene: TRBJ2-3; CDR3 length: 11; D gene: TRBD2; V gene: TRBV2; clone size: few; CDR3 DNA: TGTGCCAGCAGACTAGCGGGAACGCAGTATTTT; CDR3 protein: CASRLAGTQYF
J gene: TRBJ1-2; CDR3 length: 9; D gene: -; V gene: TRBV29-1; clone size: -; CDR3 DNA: TGCAGCGTTGTCCTGGGTTACACCTTC; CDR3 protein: CSVVLGYTF
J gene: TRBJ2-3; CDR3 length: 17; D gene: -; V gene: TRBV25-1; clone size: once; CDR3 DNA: TGTGCCAGCAGCGTTGCCAAGACTACCGCTAGCACAGATACGCAGTATTTT; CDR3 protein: CASSVAKTTASTDTQYF
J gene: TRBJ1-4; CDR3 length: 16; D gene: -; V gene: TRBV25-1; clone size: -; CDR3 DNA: TGTGCCAGCAGTGAAGCGTGGTCTGGGGCTCGGGAAAAACTGTTTTTT; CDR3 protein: CASSEAWSGAREKLFF
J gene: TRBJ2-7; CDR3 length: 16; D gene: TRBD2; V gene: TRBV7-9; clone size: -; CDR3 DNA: TGTGCCAGCAGCTTAACAGGACTAGCTGGCACCTACGAGCAGTACTTC; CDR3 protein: CASSLTGLAGTYEQYF
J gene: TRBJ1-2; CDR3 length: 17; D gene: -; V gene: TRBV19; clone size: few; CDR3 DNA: TGTGCCAGTAGTATTCACGCCGGACAGCGATCTAACTATGGCTACACCTTC; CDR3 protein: CASSIHAGQRSNYGYTF
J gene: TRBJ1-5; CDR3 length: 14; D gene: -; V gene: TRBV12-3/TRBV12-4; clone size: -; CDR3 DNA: TGTGCCAGCTCTCGACGAGGGCCCCGGTTGCCCCAGCATTTT; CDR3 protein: CASSRRGPRLPQHF
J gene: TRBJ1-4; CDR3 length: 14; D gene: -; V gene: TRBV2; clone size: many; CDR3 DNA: TGTGCCAGCAGCGCGGGCGCCCTGGATGAAAAACTGTTTTTT; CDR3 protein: CASSAGALDEKLFF
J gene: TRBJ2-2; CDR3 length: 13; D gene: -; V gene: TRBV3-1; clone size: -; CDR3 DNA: TGTGCCAGCAGCCAAGTATTTACCGGGGAGCTGTTTTTT; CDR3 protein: CASSQVFTGELFF
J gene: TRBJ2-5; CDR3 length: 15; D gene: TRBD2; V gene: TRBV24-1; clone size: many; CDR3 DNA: TGTGCCACCGCCCAGCCTGGCGGGAGCGGGGAGACCCAGTACTTC; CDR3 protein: CATAQPGGSGETQYF
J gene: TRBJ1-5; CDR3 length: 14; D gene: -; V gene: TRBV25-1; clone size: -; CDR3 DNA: TGTGCCAGCAGTGCTAGAGATTCGGATCAGCCCCAGCATTTT; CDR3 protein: CASSARDSDQPQHF
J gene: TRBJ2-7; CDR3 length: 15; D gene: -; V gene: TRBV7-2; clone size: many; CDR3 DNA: TGTGCCAGCAGCTCACGGATAGGTAGGCTCTACGAGCAGTACTTC; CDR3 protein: CASSSRIGRLYEQYF
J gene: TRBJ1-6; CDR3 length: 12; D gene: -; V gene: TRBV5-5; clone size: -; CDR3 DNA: TGCGCCAGCAGCGGTAATAATCCACCCCTCCACTTT; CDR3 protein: CASSGNNPPLHF
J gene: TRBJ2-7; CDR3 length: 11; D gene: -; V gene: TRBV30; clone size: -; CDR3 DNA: TGTGCCTGTCGGACTTCTATCGAGCAGTACTTC; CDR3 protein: CACRTSIEQYF
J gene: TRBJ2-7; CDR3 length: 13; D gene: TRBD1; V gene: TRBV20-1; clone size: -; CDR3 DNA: TGCAGTGCTGGGACAGGGTATGGCTACGAGCAGTACTTC; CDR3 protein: CSAGTGYGYEQYF
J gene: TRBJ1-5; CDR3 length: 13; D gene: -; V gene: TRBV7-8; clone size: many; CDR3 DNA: TGTGCCAGCAGCTTAGTTCTTAAGACCCGGTTGCATTTT; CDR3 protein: CASSLVLKTRLHF
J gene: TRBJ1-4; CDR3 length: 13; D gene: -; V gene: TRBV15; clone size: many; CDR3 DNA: TGTGCCGTCAACCGGGGCCCTAATGAAAAACTGTTTTTT; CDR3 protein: CAVNRGPNEKLFF
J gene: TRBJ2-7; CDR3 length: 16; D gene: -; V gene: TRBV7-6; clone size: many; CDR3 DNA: TGTGCCAGCAGCTTAATAGCACCAGGGGAAGACTACGAGCAGTACTTC; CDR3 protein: CASSLIAPGEDYEQYF
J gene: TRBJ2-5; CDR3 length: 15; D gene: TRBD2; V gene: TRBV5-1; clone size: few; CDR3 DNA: TGCGCCAGCAGCTTGGGAGCGGGAGAATATGAGACCCAGTACTTC; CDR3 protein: CASSLGAGEYETQYF
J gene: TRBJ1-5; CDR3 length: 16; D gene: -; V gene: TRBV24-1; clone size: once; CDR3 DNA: TGTGCCACCAGTGACAGGACTAGCGGGAGGTGGGAGACCCAGCATTTT; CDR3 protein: CATSDRTSGRWETQHF
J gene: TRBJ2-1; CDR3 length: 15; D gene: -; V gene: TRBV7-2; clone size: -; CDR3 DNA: TGTGCCAGCAGCCGGACTCGGTACTACTACAATGAGCAGTTCTTC; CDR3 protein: CASSRTRYYYNEQFF
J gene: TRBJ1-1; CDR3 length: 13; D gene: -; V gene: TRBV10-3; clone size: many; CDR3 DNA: TGTGCCATCTCTATAAGGGGGGACACTGAAGCTTTCTTT; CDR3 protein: CAISIRGDTEAFF
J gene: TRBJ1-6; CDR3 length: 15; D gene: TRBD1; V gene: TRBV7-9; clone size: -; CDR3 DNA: TGTGCCAGCAGCCAAGGGGGACAGGCATCATCACCCCCCCACTTT; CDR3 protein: CASSQGGQASSPPHF
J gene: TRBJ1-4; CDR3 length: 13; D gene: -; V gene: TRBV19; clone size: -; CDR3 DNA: TGTGCCAGTAGTAAGGAAGGGGATGAAAAACTGTTTTTT; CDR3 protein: CASSKEGDEKLFF
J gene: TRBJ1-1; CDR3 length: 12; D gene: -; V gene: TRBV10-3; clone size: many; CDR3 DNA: TGTGCCATCGGGGGCATGAACACTGAAGCTTTCTTT; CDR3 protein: CAIGGMNTEAFF